The 26 T cell receptor beta chains below come from one sample, sequenced in a study of memory CD4+ T cells and cytomegalovirus serostatus. The sort gate was single viable CD3+CD4+CD8-CD45RO+ cells for memory CD4+ T cells. Clones were read by immunoSEQ multiplex PCR, and TCRdb kept only the in-frame ones, dropping some. The table has about 59,000 clones, roughly 80% seen once. Sequencing was performed on memory CD4+ T cells from blood. The receptors here all came from an adult in good health and CMV-seronegative. Some clones in this sample may be carry-over from other donors' samples.

J is TRBJ2-6 and V is TRBV5-5; 8 bases line up with TRBD1. The CDR3 covers 20 residues. J was trimmed by 0 bases and V by 4 bases; bases with no gene match: 15. The V gene's germline CDR1 is SGHKS and CDR2 YYEKEE (reference sequence). CDR3 region: CASSLYGQGEGTSGANVLTF. CDR3 coding DNA: TGTGCCAGCAGCCTTTACGGACAGGGAGAAGGTACCTCTGGGGCCAACGTCCTGACTTTC.

The V call is TRBV15, the J call TRBJ2-7; D gene unclear. The germline gives CDR1 LNHNV, CDR2 YYDKDF (reference sequence). This CDR3 is built from 13 residues. V was pared by 0 bases and J by 4 bases, with 7 bases between. CDR3 loop: CATSRDLGYEQYF. The CDR3 DNA reads TGTGCCACCAGCAGAGATCTGGGGTACGAGCAGTACTTC. The variable domain in full, completed from reference TRBV15 and TRBJ2-7, reads DAMVIQNPRYQVTQFGKPVTLSCSQTLNHNVMYWYQQKSSQAPKLLFHYYDKDFNNEADTPDNFQSRRPNTSFCFLDIRSPGLGDTAMYLCATSRDLGYEQYFGPGTRLTVT.

This chain uses TRBV5-6 with TRBJ1-2; D remains ambiguous. V lost 1 base and J lost 4, with 8 bases in between. Germline V gene sequence: CDR1 SGHDT, CDR2 YYEEEE. The length of the CDR3 is 13 residues. The CDR3 nucleotides are TGTGCCAGCAGCTTGAGTGGCAGCTATGGCTACACCTTC. It encodes CASSLSGSYGYTF.

This chain links TRBV6-1 with TRBJ1-5; D is ambiguous. CDR1 is MNHNS and CDR2 is SASEGT in the germline V gene. The CDR3 is made up of 15 amino acids. The V end was cut by 6 bases, the J end by 5 bases, with 17 bases between. Here the CDR3 DNA reads TGTGCCAGCAGGAAGGACGTAGATCGAGATCAGCCCCAGCATTTT. The encoded protein is CASRKDVDRDQPQHF.

The rearrangement joins TRBV7-2 to TRBJ2-7; 12 bases are shared with TRBD2. Germline V CDR1 and CDR2: SGHTA, FQGNSA. Trimming cost V 5 bases and J 0 bases; bases outside gene matches: 5. The CDR3 totals 16 residues. The CDR3 DNA reads as TGTGCCAGCAGCCCTGGACTAGCGGGGAGCTCCTACGAGCAGTACTTC. As protein: CASSPGLAGSSYEQYF.

V and J are TRBV29-1 and TRBJ1-1; possible D gene TRBD1, 6 bases. The CDR3 loop spans 14 amino acids. The germline V gene has CDR1 SQVTM and CDR2 ANQGSEA. V shed 4 bases and J shed 2 bases, with 14 bases lying between them. The CDR3: CSVATGRENTEAFF. CDR3 sequence (DNA): TGCAGCGTTGCGACAGGTCGGGAAAACACTGAAGCTTTCTTT.

This clone showed up just once. The V and J genes are TRBV7-8 and TRBJ1-2, with TRBD1 as a possible D gene (5 bases). The CDR3 consists of 13 residues. V was trimmed by 6 bases and J by 1 base, leaving 9 bases between them. The germline V gene has CDR1 SGHVS and CDR2 FQNEAQ. The CDR3 loop reads CASRRGLNYGYTF. The DNA for the CDR3 is TGTGCCAGCAGACGGGGCCTTAACTATGGCTACACCTTC.

This clone was picked up a small number of times. V usage is TRBV18 and J usage is TRBJ1-2; TRBD1 is a possible D gene (5 bases). The germline V gene has CDR1 KGHSH and CDR2 LQKENI. Trimming shortened V by 4 bases and J by 5 bases, and 14 bases separated the two germline ends. The CDR3 is 14 amino acids. For the CDR3, the DNA is TGTGCCAGCTCACGGCAGGGCAGTAGTTATGGCTACACCTTC. Its protein is CASSRQGSSYGYTF.

This chain connects TRBV18 to TRBJ2-5; maybe TRBD2 (5 bases). There are 15 residues in the CDR3. The germline V gene encodes CDR1 KGHSH and CDR2 LQKENI. V shed 4 bases and J shed 1 base, with 13 bases lying between them. CDR3 in DNA: TGTGCCAGCTCACAAGACTATTGGTCCCAAGAGACCCAGTACTTC. It yields the protein CASSQDYWSQETQYF.

V usage is TRBV7-2 and J usage is TRBJ1-4, with D possibly TRBD1 on 5 matching bases. Germline V lookup: CDR1 SGHTA, CDR2 FQGNSA. This CDR3 has 15 residues. Trimming took 1 base from V and 6 from J, leaving 12 bases between them. Here the CDR3 DNA reads TGTGCCAGCAGCTTAGTAGGAGGGGACGATGAAAAACTGTTTTTT. Translating gives CASSLVGGDDEKLFF.

The chain joins TRBV20-1 to TRBJ1-4; D gene uncertain. This CDR3 is built from 11 residues. Trimming pared 1 base from V and 8 bases from J, leaving 5 bases between. Germline V gene sequence: CDR1 DFQATT, CDR2 SNEGSKA (reference sequence). The CDR3: CSARVVEKLFF. CDR3 nucleotide sequence: TGCAGTGCTAGAGTTGTGGAAAAACTGTTTTTT.

This chain uses TRBV28 with TRBJ1-2; D ambiguous. The CDR3 contains 17 residues. Germline V gene sequence: CDR1 MDHEN, CDR2 SYDVKM. The V end was cut by 3 bases, the J end by 1 base, with 18 bases between. The CDR3 DNA is TGTGCCAGCAGTTTGGGGAGTGGGCGGCAGCGTAACTATGGCTACACCTTC. Encoded protein: CASSLGSGRQRNYGYTF.

This chain connects TRBV9 to TRBJ2-2; 7 positions agree with TRBD2. This CDR3 is 13 amino acids long. Germline V gene sequence: CDR1 SGDLS, CDR2 YYNGEE. The junction had 6 bases not matched to a gene; V was cut back by 6 bases and J by 7 bases. The CDR3 is CASMSGTGGELFF. CDR3 bases: TGTGCCAGCATGAGCGGGACGGGCGGGGAGCTGTTTTTT.

This rearrangement joins TRBV5-4 to TRBJ2-4; weak D call: TRBD2 (7 bases). Germline lookup yields CDR1 SGHNT and CDR2 YYREEE (reference sequence). V was cut by 4 bases and J by 1 base, with 15 bases left in between. The CDR3 runs 16 residues. CDR3 loop: CASSAGGRHAKNIQYF. CDR3 bases: TGTGCCAGCAGCGCCGGGGGGCGGCATGCCAAAAACATTCAGTACTTC.

The chain uses TRBV6-5 and TRBJ2-3, with TRBD1 matching 10 bases. Germline values: CDR1 MNHEY, CDR2 SVGAGI. CDR3 length: 15 residues. J lost 2 bases, V lost 2 bases, and 1 base had no gene match. The CDR3 sequence: CASSYGTGDTDTQYF. The CDR3 DNA reads as TGTGCCAGCAGTTACGGGACAGGGGACACAGATACGCAGTATTTT.

The genes are TRBV2 and TRBJ1-5; D is perhaps TRBD1 (5 bases). The CDR3 extends over 14 amino acids. Germline CDR1 reads SNHLY; CDR2 reads FYNNEI. Trimming removed 6 bases from V and 6 bases from J, with 15 bases in between. CDR3 protein: CASSTRGLGQPQHF. Written as DNA, the CDR3 is TGTGCCAGCAGCACAAGGGGACTTGGTCAGCCCCAGCATTTT. The entire variable domain, with the rest obtained from reference TRBV2 and TRBJ1-5, is as follows: EPEVTQTPSHQVTQMGQEVILRCVPISNHLYFYWYRQILGQKVEFLVSFYNNEISEKSEIFDDQFSVERPDGSNFTLKIRSTKLEDSAMYFCASSTRGLGQPQHFGDGTRLSIL.

The V call is TRBV29-1, the J call TRBJ2-7, with D uncertain. CDR1 is SQVTM and CDR2 is ANQGSEA in the germline V gene. This CDR3 has 11 residues. The germline V and J ends were trimmed by 7 bases and 6 bases, with 13 bases remaining between them. The CDR3 sequence: CSATDGREQYF. For the CDR3, the DNA is TGCAGCGCAACGGACGGTCGCGAGCAGTACTTC.

V gene TRBV5-4 combines with J gene TRBJ2-1; D may be TRBD2 (5 bases). Between the trimmed V and J ends, which lost 1 base and 3 bases, there was a span of 11 bases. In germline, CDR1 is SGHNT, CDR2 YYREEE (reference sequence). CDR3 length: 15 amino acids. In DNA form, the CDR3 reads TGTGCCAGCAGCTTGCCTAGCAGATTCTACAATGAGCAGTTCTTC. It encodes CASSLPSRFYNEQFF.

The rearrangement uses TRBV5-1 and TRBJ1-3, with D perhaps matching TRBD1 (6 bases). Per germline, CDR1 SGHRS and CDR2 YFSETQ. Trimming cost V 0 bases and J 2 bases, with 15 bases left between them. The CDR3 is made up of 17 amino acids. Here the CDR3 DNA reads TGCGCCAGCAGCTTGGAGACTCGCTCAGGGGCTGGAAACACCATATATTTT. Amino acid sequence: CASSLETRSGAGNTIYF.

The gene calls are TRBV6-6 and TRBJ1-1; D gene ambiguous. Germline-derived CDR1 and CDR2 are MNHNY and SVGAGI (reference sequence). CDR3 size: 13 residues. V lost 7 bases and J 0 bases, leaving 9 bases between the germline ends. The CDR3 coding sequence is TGTGCCAGCAATACACCCTTGAACACTGAAGCTTTCTTT. Encoded protein: CASNTPLNTEAFF.

V is TRBV28 and J is TRBJ2-3; 8 bases map to TRBD2. CDR3 size: 13 residues. With V trimmed by 6 bases and J by 6 bases, 5 bases remained unmatched. Germline V gene data show CDR1 as MDHEN and CDR2 as SYDVKM. CDR3 region: CASRGAGADTQYF. The CDR3 bases are TGTGCCAGCAGGGGAGCGGGAGCGGATACGCAGTATTTT.

This clone showed up just once. The CDR3 nucleotides are TGTGCCAGCAGTTCAGGGTCTGGGGCCAACGTCCTGACTTTC. Residues: CASSSGSGANVLTF. This chain joins TRBV28 and TRBJ2-6; D is perhaps TRBD1 (5 bases). V dropped 4 bases and J dropped 1 base, with 5 bases sitting between them. Germline assignment: CDR1 MDHEN and CDR2 SYDVKM. The CDR3 length is 14 residues.

The CDR3 sequence is CASTSGGATGELFF. CDR3 nucleotides: TGCGCCAGCACTAGCGGGGGGGCCACCGGGGAGCTGTTTTTT. The chain uses TRBV5-1 and TRBJ2-2; 12 bases are a match to TRBD2. This CDR3 region has 14 residues. After removal of 6 bases from V and 4 bases from J, the junction contained 1 base not matched to a gene. The germline CDR1 and CDR2 sequences are SGHRS and YFSETQ.

The J gene is TRBJ2-1, the V gene TRBV4-1, with 14 nucleotides matching TRBD2. The CDR3 has 22 residues. With 2 bases clipped from V and 0 bases from J, the junction kept 15 bases outside the gene matches. The germline CDR1 and CDR2 sequences are MGHRA and YSYEKL. CDR3 DNA: TGCGCCAGCAGCCAACCCCGGGGACTAGCGGGAGAAGCGTTAGGCTCCTACAATGAGCAGTTCTTC. Protein product: CASSQPRGLAGEALGSYNEQFF.

The CDR3 loop reads CASSPRDNNYEQYF. CDR3 DNA: TGTGCCAGCTCACCCCGGGACAACAACTACGAGCAGTACTTC. The chain employs TRBV18 and TRBJ2-7, with D possibly matching TRBD1 (6 bases). Trimming removed 3 bases at V and 3 bases at J, with 12 bases between. Germline V gene lookup returns CDR1 KGHSH and CDR2 LQKENI. This CDR3 has 14 residues.

The CDR3 coding sequence is TGTGCCAGCAGCTCCGGACAGTATAGCAATCAGCCCCAGCATTTT. It translates to CASSSGQYSNQPQHF. The chain combines TRBV7-2 with TRBJ1-5, with a tentative D call TRBD1 (6 bases). The germline V and J ends were trimmed by 4 bases and 0 bases, with 10 bases remaining between them. The CDR3 covers 15 residues. Germline-derived CDR1 and CDR2 are SGHTA and FQGNSA.